This TCR beta chain originates from a study of cytotoxic CD8 clonotypes in ibrutinib-treated CLL. The CDR3 contains 13 residues. V dropped 1 base and J dropped 10 bases, with 11 bases sitting between them. From germline, CDR1 is MNHEY and CDR2 SMNVEV (reference sequence). Assay: immunoSEQ multiplex PCR; the TCRdb copy retains only in-frame clones and omits some. The sample lists some 290,000 clones; approximately 80% were seen once. The TCR comes from a human donor with chronic lymphocytic leukemia. Source: PBMCs, taken before ibrutinib treatment. The chain carries TRBV27 and TRBJ2-1; D is unclear. CDR3 bases: TGTGCCAGCAGTTTATTAGGCCTAAGCGAGCAGTTCTTC. Its translation: CASSLLGLSEQFF.